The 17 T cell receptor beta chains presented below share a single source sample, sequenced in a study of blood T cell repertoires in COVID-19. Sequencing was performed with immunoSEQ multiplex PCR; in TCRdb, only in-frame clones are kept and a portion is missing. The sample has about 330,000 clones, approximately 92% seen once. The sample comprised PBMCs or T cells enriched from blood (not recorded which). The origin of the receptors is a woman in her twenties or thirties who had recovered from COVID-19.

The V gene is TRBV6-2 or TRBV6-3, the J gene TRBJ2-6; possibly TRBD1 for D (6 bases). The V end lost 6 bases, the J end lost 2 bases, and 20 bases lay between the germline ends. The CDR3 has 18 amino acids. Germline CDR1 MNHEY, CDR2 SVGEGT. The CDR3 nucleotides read TGTGCCAGCAGCCCGCCCCCCTACCCAGGGGCTGGGGCCAACGTCCTGACTTTC. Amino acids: CASSPPPYPGAGANVLTF.

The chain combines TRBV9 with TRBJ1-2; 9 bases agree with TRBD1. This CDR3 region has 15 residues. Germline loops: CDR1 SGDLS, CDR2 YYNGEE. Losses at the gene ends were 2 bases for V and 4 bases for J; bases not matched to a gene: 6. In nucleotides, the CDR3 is TGTGCCAGCAGCGTCACAGGGGGCACTAGCTATGGCTACACCTTC. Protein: CASSVTGGTSYGYTF.

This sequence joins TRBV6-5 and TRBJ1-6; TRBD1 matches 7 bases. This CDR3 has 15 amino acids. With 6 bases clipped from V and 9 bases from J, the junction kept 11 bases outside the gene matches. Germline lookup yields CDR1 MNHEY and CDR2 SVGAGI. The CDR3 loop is CASRVTGTVGSPLHF. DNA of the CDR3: TGTGCCAGCAGGGTGACCGGGACAGTCGGTTCACCCCTCCACTTT.

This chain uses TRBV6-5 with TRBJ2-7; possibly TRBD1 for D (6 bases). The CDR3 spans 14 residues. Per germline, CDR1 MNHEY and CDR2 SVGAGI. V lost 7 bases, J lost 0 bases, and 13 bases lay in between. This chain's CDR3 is CASMGQTTSYEQYF. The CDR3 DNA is TGTGCCAGCATGGGACAAACTACCTCCTACGAGCAGTACTTC.

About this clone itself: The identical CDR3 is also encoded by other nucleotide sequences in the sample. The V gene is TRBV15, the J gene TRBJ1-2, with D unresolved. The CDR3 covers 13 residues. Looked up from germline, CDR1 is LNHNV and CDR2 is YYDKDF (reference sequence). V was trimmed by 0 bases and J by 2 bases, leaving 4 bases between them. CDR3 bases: TGTGCCACCAGCAGAGACGTCAACTATGGCTACACCTTC. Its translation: CATSRDVNYGYTF.

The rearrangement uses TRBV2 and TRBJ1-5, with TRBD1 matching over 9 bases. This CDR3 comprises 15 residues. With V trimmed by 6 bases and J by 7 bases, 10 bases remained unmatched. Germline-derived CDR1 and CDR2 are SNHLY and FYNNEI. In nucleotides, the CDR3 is TGTGCCAGCAGCCTCCGAACAGGGGGCATGCAGCCCCAGCATTTT. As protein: CASSLRTGGMQPQHF.

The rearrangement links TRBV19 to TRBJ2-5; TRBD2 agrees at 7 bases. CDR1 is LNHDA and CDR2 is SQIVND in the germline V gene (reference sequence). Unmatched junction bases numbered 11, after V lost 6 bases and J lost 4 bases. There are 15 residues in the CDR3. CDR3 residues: CASSYWSGGVETQYF. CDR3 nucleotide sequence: TGTGCCAGTAGCTATTGGTCGGGAGGAGTAGAGACCCAGTACTTC.

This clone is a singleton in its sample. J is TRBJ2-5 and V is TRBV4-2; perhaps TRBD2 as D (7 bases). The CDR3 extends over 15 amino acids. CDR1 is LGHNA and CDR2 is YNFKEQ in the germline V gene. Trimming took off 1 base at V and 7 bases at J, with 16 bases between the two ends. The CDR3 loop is CASSQGYERGGTQYF. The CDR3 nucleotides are TGTGCCAGCAGCCAAGGATATGAGAGGGGGGGGACCCAGTACTTC.

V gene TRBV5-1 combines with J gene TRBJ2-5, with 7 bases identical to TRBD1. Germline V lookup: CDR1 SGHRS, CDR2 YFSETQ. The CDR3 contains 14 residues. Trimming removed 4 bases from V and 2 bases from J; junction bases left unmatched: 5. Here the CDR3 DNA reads TGCGCCAGCAGCACCCCGGGACAGCAAGAGACCCAGTACTTC. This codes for CASSTPGQQETQYF.

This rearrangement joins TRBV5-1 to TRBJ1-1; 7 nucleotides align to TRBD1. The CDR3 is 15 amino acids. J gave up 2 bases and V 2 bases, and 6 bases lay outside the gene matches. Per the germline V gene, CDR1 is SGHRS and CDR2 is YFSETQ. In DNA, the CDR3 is TGCGCCAGCAGCTTCGAAAGGACAGGAAACACTGAAGCTTTCTTT. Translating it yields CASSFERTGNTEAFF. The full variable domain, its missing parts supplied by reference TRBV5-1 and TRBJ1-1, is KAGVTQTPRYLIKTRGQQVTLSCSPISGHRSVSWYQQTPGQGLQFLFEYFSETQRNKGNFPGRFSGRQFSNSRSEMNVSTLELGDSALYLCASSFERTGNTEAFFGQGTRLTVV.

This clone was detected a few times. CDR3 in DNA: TGTGCCAGCAGCCCCCGGGAGGGGCCGGACTATGGCTACACCTTC. Translated: CASSPREGPDYGYTF. V gene TRBV11-1 combines with J gene TRBJ1-2; D possibly corresponds to TRBD1 (5 bases). Germline-derived CDR1 and CDR2 are SGHAT and FQDESV (reference sequence). There are 15 residues in the CDR3. Trimming stripped 5 bases from V and 3 bases from J, with 16 bases between.

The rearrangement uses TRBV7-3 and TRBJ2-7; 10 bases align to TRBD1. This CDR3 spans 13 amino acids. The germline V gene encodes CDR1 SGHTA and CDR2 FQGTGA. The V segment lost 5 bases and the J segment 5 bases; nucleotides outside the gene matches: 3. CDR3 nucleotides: TGTGCCAGCAGCCCGGGACAGGGGAACGAGCAGTACTTC. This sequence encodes CASSPGQGNEQYF.

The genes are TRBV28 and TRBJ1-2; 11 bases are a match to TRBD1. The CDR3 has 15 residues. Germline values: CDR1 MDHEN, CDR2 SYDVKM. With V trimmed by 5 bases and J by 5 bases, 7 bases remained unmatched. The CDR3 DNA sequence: TGTGCCAGCAGTAATCCGGGACAGGGGGGGTATGGCTACACCTTC. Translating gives CASSNPGQGGYGYTF.

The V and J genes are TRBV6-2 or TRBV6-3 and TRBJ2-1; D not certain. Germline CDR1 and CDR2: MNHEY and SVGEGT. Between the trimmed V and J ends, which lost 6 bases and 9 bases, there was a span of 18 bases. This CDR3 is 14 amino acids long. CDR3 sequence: CASSQAPLSGEQFF. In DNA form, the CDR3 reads TGTGCCAGCAGCCAGGCTCCCCTATCGGGTGAGCAGTTCTTC.

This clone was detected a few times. The CDR3 DNA reads as TGTGCCAGCAGCTTAACTTCCTTGCAGGGCGGGGGGCAGGACGAGCAGTACTTC. This translates into CASSLTSLQGGGQDEQYF. The genes are TRBV7-3 and TRBJ2-7, with TRBD2 identical over 8 bases. This CDR3 is 18 amino acids long. Germline V lookup: CDR1 SGHTA, CDR2 FQGTGA. The V and J ends lost 0 bases and 5 bases, in that order; junction bases with no gene match: 15.

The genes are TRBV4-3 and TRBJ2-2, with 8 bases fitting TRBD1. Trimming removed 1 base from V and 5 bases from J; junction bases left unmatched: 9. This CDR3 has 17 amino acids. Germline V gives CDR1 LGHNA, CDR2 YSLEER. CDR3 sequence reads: CASSQAGTGGSTGELFF. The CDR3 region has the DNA TGCGCCAGCAGCCAAGCCGGGACAGGTGGGAGTACCGGGGAGCTGTTTTTT.

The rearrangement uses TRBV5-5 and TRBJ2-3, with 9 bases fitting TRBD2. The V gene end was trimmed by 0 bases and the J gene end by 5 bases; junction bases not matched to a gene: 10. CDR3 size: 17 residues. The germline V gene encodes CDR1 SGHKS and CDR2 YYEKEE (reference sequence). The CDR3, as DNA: TGTGCCAGCAGCTTGGTTGTGCGGGGGGGCTCGGGAGATACGCAGTATTTT. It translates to CASSLVVRGGSGDTQYF.